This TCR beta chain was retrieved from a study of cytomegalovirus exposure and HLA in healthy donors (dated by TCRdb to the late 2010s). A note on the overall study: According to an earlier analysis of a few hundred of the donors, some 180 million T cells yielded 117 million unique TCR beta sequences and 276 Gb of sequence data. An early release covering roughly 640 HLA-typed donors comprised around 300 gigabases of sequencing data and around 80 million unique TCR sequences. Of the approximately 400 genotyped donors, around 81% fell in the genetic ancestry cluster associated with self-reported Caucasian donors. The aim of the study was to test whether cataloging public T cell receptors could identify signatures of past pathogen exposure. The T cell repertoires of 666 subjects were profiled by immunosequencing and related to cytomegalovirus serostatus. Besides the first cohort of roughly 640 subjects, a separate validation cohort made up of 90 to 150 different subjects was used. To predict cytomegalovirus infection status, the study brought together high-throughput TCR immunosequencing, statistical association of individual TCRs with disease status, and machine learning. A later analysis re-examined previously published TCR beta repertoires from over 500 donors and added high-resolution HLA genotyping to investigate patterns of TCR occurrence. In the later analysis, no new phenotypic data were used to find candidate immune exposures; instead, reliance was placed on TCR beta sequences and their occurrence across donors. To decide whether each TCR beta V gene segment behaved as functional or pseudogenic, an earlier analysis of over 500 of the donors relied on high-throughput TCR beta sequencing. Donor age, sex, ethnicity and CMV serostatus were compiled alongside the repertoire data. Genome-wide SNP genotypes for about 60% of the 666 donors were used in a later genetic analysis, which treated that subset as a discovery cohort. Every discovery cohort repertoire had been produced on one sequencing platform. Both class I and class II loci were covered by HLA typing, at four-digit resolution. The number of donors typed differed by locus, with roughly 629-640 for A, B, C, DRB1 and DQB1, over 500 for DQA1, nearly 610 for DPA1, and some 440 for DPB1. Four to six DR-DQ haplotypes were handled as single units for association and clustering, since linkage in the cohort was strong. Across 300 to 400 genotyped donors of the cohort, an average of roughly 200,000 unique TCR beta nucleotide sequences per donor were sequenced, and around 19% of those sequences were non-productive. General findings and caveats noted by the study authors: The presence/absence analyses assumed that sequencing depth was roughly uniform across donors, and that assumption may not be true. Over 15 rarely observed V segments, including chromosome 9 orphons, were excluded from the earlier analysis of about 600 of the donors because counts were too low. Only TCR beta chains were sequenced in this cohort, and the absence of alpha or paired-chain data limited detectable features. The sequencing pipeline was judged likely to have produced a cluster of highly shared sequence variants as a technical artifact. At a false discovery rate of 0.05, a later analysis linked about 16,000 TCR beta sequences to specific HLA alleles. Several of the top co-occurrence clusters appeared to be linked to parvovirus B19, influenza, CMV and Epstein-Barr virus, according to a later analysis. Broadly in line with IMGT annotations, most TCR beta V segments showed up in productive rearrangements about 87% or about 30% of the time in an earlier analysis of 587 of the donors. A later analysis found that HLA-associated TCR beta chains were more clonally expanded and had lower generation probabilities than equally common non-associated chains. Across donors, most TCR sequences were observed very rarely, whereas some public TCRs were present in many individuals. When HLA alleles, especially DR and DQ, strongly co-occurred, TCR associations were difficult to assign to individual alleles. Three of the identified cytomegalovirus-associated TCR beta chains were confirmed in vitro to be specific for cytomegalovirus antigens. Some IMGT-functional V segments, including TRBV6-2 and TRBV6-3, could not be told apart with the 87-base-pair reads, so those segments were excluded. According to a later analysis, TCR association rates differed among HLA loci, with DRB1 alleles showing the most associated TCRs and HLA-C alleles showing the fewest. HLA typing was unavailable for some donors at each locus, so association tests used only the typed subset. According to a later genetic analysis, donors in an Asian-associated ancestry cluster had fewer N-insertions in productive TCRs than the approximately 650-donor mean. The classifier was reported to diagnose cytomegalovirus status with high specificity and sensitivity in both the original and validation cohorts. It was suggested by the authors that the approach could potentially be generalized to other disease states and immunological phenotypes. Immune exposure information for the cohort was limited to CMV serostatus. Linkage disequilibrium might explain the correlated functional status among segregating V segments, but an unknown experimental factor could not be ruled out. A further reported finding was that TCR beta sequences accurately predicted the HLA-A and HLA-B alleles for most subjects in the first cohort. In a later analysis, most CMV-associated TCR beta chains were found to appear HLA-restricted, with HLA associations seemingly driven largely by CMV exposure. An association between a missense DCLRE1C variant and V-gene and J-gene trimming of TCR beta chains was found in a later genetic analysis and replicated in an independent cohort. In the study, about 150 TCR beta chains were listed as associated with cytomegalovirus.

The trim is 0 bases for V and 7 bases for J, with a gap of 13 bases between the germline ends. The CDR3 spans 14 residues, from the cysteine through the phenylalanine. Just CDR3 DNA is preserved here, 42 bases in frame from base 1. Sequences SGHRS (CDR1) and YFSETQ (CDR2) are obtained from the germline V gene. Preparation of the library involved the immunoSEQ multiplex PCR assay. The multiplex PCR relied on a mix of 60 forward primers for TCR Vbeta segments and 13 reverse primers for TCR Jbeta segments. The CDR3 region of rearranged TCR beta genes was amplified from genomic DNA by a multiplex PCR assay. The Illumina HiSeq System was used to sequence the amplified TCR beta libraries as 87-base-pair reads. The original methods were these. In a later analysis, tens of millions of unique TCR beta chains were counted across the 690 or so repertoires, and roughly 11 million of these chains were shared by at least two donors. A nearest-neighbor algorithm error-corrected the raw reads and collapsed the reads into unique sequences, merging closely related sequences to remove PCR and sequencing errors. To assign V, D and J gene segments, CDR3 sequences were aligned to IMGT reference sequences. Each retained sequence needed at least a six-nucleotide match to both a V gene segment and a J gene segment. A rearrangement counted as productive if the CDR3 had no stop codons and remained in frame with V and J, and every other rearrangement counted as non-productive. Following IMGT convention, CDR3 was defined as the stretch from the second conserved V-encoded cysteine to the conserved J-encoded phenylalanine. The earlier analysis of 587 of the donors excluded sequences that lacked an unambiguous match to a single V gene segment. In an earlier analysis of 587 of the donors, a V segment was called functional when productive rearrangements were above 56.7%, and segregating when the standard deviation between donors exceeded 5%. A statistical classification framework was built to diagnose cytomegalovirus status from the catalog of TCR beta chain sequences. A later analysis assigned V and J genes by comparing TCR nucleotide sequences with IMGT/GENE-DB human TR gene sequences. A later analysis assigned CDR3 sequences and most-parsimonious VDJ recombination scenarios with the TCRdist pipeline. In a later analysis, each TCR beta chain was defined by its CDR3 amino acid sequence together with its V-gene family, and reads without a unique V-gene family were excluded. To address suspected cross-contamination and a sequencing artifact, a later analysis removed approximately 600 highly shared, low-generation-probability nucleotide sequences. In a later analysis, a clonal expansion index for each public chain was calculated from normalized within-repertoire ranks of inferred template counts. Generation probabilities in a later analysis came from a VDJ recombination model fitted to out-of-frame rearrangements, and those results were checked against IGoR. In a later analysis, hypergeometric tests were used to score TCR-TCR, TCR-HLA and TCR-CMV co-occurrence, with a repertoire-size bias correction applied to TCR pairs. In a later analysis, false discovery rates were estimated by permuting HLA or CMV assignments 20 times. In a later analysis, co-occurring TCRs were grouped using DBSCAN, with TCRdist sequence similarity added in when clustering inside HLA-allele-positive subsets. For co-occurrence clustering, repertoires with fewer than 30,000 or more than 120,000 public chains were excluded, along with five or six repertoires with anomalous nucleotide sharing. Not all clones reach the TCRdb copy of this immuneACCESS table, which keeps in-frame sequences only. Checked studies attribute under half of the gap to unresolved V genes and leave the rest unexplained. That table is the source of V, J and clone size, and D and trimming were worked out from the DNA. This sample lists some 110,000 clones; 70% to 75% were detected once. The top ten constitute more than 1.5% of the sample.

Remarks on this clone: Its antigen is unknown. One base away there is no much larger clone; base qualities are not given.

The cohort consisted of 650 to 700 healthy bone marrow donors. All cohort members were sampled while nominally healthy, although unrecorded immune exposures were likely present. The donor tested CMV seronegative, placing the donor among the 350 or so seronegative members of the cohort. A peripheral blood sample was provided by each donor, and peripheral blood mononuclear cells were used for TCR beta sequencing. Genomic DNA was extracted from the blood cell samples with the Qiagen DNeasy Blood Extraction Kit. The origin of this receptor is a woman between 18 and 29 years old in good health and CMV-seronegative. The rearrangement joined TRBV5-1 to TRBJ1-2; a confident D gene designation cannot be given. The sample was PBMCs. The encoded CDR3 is CASSLGDMAIGYTF. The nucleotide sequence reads TGCGCCAGCAGCTTGGGAGACATGGCGATTGGCTACACCTTC.